Listed here are 30 T cell receptor beta chains from one sample, sequenced in a study of T-cell reconstitution after alpha-beta-depleted transplantation in children listed by TCRdb under 2016. In the paper's terms, the treatment or condition label means: allogeneic hematopoietic cell transplantation with graft depleted of TCRalphabeta T cells and CD19 B cells. Library construction relied on PCR. Sequencing took place on an Illumina HiSeq 2500. To normalize quantification of the TCRbeta repertoire, the TCR libraries were built with molecular barcoding that relied on unique molecular identifiers. TCRdb trimmed the raw reads at Q25, called clones with MiXCR and kept productive beta chains. Each entry is one CDR3 protein sequence, shown with its most common DNA and genes. The sample table contains some 130,000 distinct CDR3 sequences; only one count was recorded for 9.5% to 10% of them. The ten most abundant clones make up about 25% of the sample.

The starting material was PBMCs, mostly from graft donor cells, obtained 180 days after TCRalphabeta/CD19-depleted stem cell transplant. Receptors were obtained from a girl in the first two years of life who had a stem cell transplant for combined immunodeficiency, so the T cells may come from the graft donor.

This clonotype was seen only a few times. J is TRBJ2-1 and V is TRBV7-9; 9 bases match TRBD2. The germline CDR1 and CDR2 sequences are SEHNR and FQNEAQ (reference sequence). Germline trimming cut 5 bases from V and 4 bases from J; bases unmatched to any gene: 6. The CDR3 covers 15 residues. CDR3 nucleotides: TGTGCCAGCAGCCTTAGCGGGAGAATGTACAATGAGCAGTTCTTC. This sequence encodes CASSLSGRMYNEQFF. The entire variable domain, with the rest obtained from reference TRBV7-9 and TRBJ2-1, is as follows: DTGVSQNPRHKITKRGQNVTFRCDPISEHNRLYWYRQTLGQGPEFLTYFQNEAQLEKSRLLSDRFSAERPKGSFSTLEIQRTEQGDSAMYLCASSLSGRMYNEQFFGPGTRLTVL.

This clonotype was picked up a small number of times. The chain links TRBV14 to TRBJ2-1; no clear D gene. The V gene's germline CDR1 is SGHDN and CDR2 FVKESK. The CDR3 spans 13 residues. Trimming left V 4 bases short and J 9 bases short, with 13 bases between. CDR3 DNA: TGTGCCAGCAGCCCTGAACCTGGAAGTGAGCAGTTCTTC. Its translation: CASSPEPGSEQFF.

This clonotype was detected ten times or more. This chain uses TRBV5-1 with TRBJ2-3; possible D gene TRBD1, 6 bases. The germline CDR1 and CDR2 sequences are SGHRS and YFSETQ. Deletions cut 0 bases from V and 0 bases from J, with 14 bases between. CDR3 length: 17 amino acids. The CDR3 loop is CASSLEPYRASTDTQYF. For the CDR3, the DNA is TGCGCCAGCAGCTTGGAGCCCTACAGGGCTAGCACAGATACGCAGTATTTT. The full variable domain, its missing parts supplied by reference TRBV5-1 and TRBJ2-3, is KAGVTQTPRYLIKTRGQQVTLSCSPISGHRSVSWYQQTPGQGLQFLFEYFSETQRNKGNFPGRFSGRQFSNSRSEMNVSTLELGDSALYLCASSLEPYRASTDTQYFGPGTRLTVL.

A few counts support this clonotype. The chain recombines TRBV9 with TRBJ2-1, with D tentatively TRBD2 (5 bases). The CDR3 is made up of 13 amino acids. Deletions cut 0 bases from V and 14 bases from J, with 15 bases between. Germline V gene lookup returns CDR1 SGDLS and CDR2 YYNGEE. DNA for the CDR3: TGTGCCAGCAGCGTAGATCCCGGACTGTCAGAGTTCTTC. It yields the protein CASSVDPGLSEFF. The entire variable domain, with the rest obtained from reference TRBV9 and TRBJ2-1, is as follows: DSGVTQTPKHLITATGQRVTLRCSPRSGDLSVYWYQQSLDQGLQFLIQYYNGEERAKGNILERFSAQQFPDLHSELNLSSLELGDSALYFCASSVDPGLSEFFGPGTRLTVL.

At least ten counts were recorded for this clonotype. V gene TRBV24-1 combines with J gene TRBJ2-5; D is undetermined. Per the germline V gene, CDR1 is KGHDR and CDR2 is SFDVKD. This CDR3 is built from 11 residues. V was clipped by 7 bases and J by 4 bases, with 6 bases between them. The CDR3 nucleotides are TGTGCCACCAGCCAAGGAGAGACCCAGTACTTC. Its translation: CATSQGETQYF.

The V and J genes are TRBV29-1 and TRBJ2-3; TRBD2 aligns across 8 bases. V shed 4 bases, J shed 4 bases, and the junction held 4 bases outside the gene matches. There are 13 residues in the CDR3. Per germline, CDR1 SQVTM and CDR2 ANQGSEA. CDR3 bases: TGCAGCGTTGGACTAGCGCAGGCAGATACGCAGTATTTT. It codes for CSVGLAQADTQYF.

For this clonotype: At one end, the junction sequence differs from germline, possibly due to a read error. The chain has TRBV15 and TRBJ2-3; D tentatively reads TRBD1 or TRBD2 (5 bases each). The CDR3 is 13 residues long. CDR1 LNHNV and CDR2 YYDKDF come from the germline V gene (reference sequence). CDR3 region: CATSRGGNSELDF. CDR3 coding DNA: TGTGCCACCAGCAGAGGGGGGAACTCCGAATTGGATTTT. The full variable domain, in which reference TRBV15 and TRBJ2-3 provide the parts outside the CDR3, is DAMVIQNPRYQVTQFGKPVTLSCSQTLNHNVMYWYQQKSSQAPKLLFHYYDKDFNNEADTPDNFQSRRPNTSFCFLDIRSPGLGDTAMYLCATSRGGNSELDFGPGTRLTVL.

This clonotype came up a few times. The CDR3 nucleotides read TGTGCCAGCAGCTTAGCCGTGTGGCGGGGGGGCGGGGATGAGCAGTTCTTC. Its protein is CASSLAVWRGGGDEQFF. This sequence joins TRBV7-6 and TRBJ2-1, with 9 bases fitting TRBD2. V shed 0 bases and J 8 bases; nucleotides not matched to a gene: 11. This CDR3 comprises 17 residues. Germline CDR1 reads SGHVS; CDR2 reads FNYEAQ.

J is TRBJ1-6 and V is TRBV6-1; D perhaps matches TRBD1 (5 bases). CDR3 length equals 14 residues. The V end lost 5 bases, the J end lost 5 bases, and 10 bases lay between the germline ends. Germline lookup yields CDR1 MNHNS and CDR2 SASEGT. CDR3 in DNA: TGTGCCAGCAGTCGGCTAGGGGATAATTCACCCCTCCACTTT. Amino acids: CASSRLGDNSPLHF.

This chain joins TRBV29-1 and TRBJ2-2; 9 nucleotides line up with TRBD2. The CDR3 is made up of 15 amino acids. The germline V gene has CDR1 SQVTM and CDR2 ANQGSEA. V was clipped by 3 bases and J by 4 bases; unmatched bases: 6. The CDR3 sequence: CSVDRREGRTGELFF. CDR3 DNA: TGCAGCGTTGACCGGCGGGAGGGCCGCACCGGGGAGCTGTTTTTT.

This clonotype was observed a few times. This chain links TRBV4-3 with TRBJ1-6; TRBD1 matches at 7 bases. Trimming at V came to 1 base and at J to 7 bases, leaving 4 bases not matched to a gene. CDR3 length: 15 residues. Germline CDR1 is LGHNA and CDR2 is YSLEER. The chain's CDR3 is CASSQVDRANSPLHF. DNA for the CDR3: TGCGCCAGCAGCCAAGTTGACAGGGCAAATTCACCCCTCCACTTT.

The V call is TRBV12-3 or TRBV12-4, the J call TRBJ2-7; no definite D call. The CDR3 has 12 residues. Trimming removed 5 bases from V and 3 bases from J, with 8 bases in between. CDR3 in DNA: TGTGCCAGCAGTCTGGCCCACTACGAGCAGTACTTC. Translating it yields CASSLAHYEQYF.

This clonotype was seen ten or more times. The genes are TRBV19 and TRBJ2-1; TRBD2 matches at 9 bases. This CDR3 contains 16 residues. V shed 4 bases, J shed 8 bases, and the junction held 12 bases outside the gene matches. CDR1 LNHDA and CDR2 SQIVND come from the germline V gene (reference sequence). The CDR3 bases are TGTGCCAGTAGTACTTGGACAGCCGGGACTAGCTATGAGCAGTTCTTC. Translated, it gives CASSTWTAGTSYEQFF.

Only a few counts were recorded for this clonotype. V and J are TRBV6-1 and TRBJ1-1; no reliable D call. Germline CDR1 and CDR2: MNHNS and SASEGT. V was pared by 7 bases and J by 1 base, with 16 bases between. This CDR3 has 15 residues. CDR3 residues: CASTRMVGQNTEAFF. CDR3 coding DNA: TGTGCCAGCACGAGAATGGTAGGGCAGAACACTGAAGCTTTCTTT.

This clonotype was detected only a few times. The genes are TRBV20-1 and TRBJ2-1, with 9 positions matching TRBD2. The germline V gene has CDR1 DFQATT and CDR2 SNEGSKA (reference sequence). The CDR3 contains 16 residues. Trimming took 6 bases from V and 0 from J; bases not matched to a gene: 9. DNA of the CDR3: TGCAGTGCCACCTCCGGGCGGGAGGGCTCCTACAATGAGCAGTTCTTC. This encodes CSATSGREGSYNEQFF.

V is TRBV30 and J is TRBJ2-7, with D perhaps being TRBD1 or TRBD2 (5 bases each). The length of the CDR3 is 14 residues. Germline loops: CDR1 GTSNPN, CDR2 SVGIG (reference sequence). V was shortened by 8 bases and J by 7 bases, with 24 bases between the two germline ends. The CDR3 DNA reads as TGTGCCGGCTTGGGACCGCCGACCTACGATGAGCAGTACTTC. Translation: CAGLGPPTYDEQYF.

The V call is TRBV12-3 or TRBV12-4, the J call TRBJ2-1; the D gene could be TRBD1 or TRBD2 (5 bases each). The V gene lost 3 bases and the J gene lost 0 bases, with 12 bases spanning the gap. The CDR3 is 16 amino acids. CDR3: CASSFSGPSSYNEQFF. Written as DNA, the CDR3 is TGTGCCAGCAGTTTTTCGGGGCCGAGCTCCTACAATGAGCAGTTCTTC.

The chain has TRBV5-1 and TRBJ2-5, with D unresolved. CDR3 length: 14 amino acids. Germline lookup yields CDR1 SGHRS and CDR2 YFSETQ. With 0 bases removed from V and 5 bases from J, the gap between germline ends came to 11 bases. CDR3 loop: CASSLVSGSETQYF. The CDR3 DNA is TGCGCCAGCAGCTTGGTATCGGGTAGCGAGACCCAGTACTTC.

The CDR3 nucleotides read TGTGCCAGCAGCTTAGCACAGGGAGGGAACACCGGGGAGCTGTTTTTT. Its protein is CASSLAQGGNTGELFF. This chain connects TRBV7-2 to TRBJ2-2; D possibly uses TRBD1 or TRBD2 (6 bases each). There are 16 residues in the CDR3. V was cut by 0 bases and J by 1 base, with 9 bases left in between. Germline CDR1 and CDR2: SGHTA and FQGNSA.

This clonotype was counted between two and nine times. The rearrangement links TRBV5-1 to TRBJ1-2; the match to TRBD1 covers 9 bases. There are 13 residues in the CDR3. The germline V gene encodes CDR1 SGHRS and CDR2 YFSETQ. J lost 10 bases, V lost 0 bases, and 4 bases had no gene match. In nucleotides, the CDR3 is TGCGCCAGCAGCTTGGGTGACAGGGGGTACTACACCTTC. Translation gives CASSLGDRGYYTF.

The chain couples TRBV4-1 to TRBJ2-5; D remains ambiguous. This CDR3 has 14 residues. The V gene lost 0 bases and the J gene lost 1 base, with 6 bases spanning the gap. Germline-derived CDR1 and CDR2 are MGHRA and YSYEKL. CDR3 sequence: CASSQDPAQETQYF. CDR3 nucleotides: TGCGCCAGCAGCCAAGATCCAGCCCAAGAGACCCAGTACTTC.

The gene calls are TRBV25-1 and TRBJ1-4, with 9 nucleotides matching TRBD1. Looked up from germline, CDR1 is MGHDK and CDR2 is SYGVNS. With V trimmed by 6 bases and J by 5 bases, 16 bases remained unmatched. The CDR3 is 18 residues long. CDR3 DNA sequence: TGTGCCAGCAGCCCAGGAATCCGGGACAGGGCCTGGAATGAAAAACTGTTTTTT. It translates to CASSPGIRDRAWNEKLFF.

Only a few counts were recorded for this clonotype. The genes are TRBV7-9 and TRBJ1-2; D remains ambiguous. Per germline, CDR1 SEHNR and CDR2 FQNEAQ (reference sequence). The CDR3 sequence is 13 residues long. Trimming pared 5 bases from V and 0 bases from J, leaving 7 bases between. CDR3 sequence: CASSARANYGYTF. CDR3 DNA sequence: TGTGCCAGCAGCGCAAGAGCTAACTATGGCTACACCTTC.

This chain joins TRBV5-5 and TRBJ1-6; TRBD1 aligns across 7 bases. Unmatched junction bases numbered 3, after V lost 5 bases and J lost 7 bases. CDR1 and CDR2 (germline): SGHKS, YYEKEE (reference sequence). The CDR3 length is 13 residues. The CDR3 DNA is TGTGCCAGCAGTACAGGGGCAAATTCACCCCTCCACTTT. It specifies CASSTGANSPLHF.

This clonotype was seen only a few times. V gene TRBV7-9 combines with J gene TRBJ2-7; 7 nucleotides line up with TRBD2. Germline V lookup: CDR1 SEHNR, CDR2 FQNEAQ (reference sequence). CDR3 length: 13 residues. The V gene end was trimmed by 4 bases and the J gene end by 5 bases; junction bases not matched to a gene: 5. The CDR3 DNA is TGTGCCAGCAGCTGGGGGGGGTTGGACGAGCAGTACTTC. It encodes CASSWGGLDEQYF.

The chain couples TRBV7-3 to TRBJ2-2; D is undetermined. This CDR3 has 16 residues. Trimming took 5 bases from V and 1 from J, leaving 14 bases between them. Germline CDR1 and CDR2: SGHTA and FQGTGA. For the CDR3, the DNA is TGTGCCAGCAGCCCCTTAGCCCGAAGGAACACCGGGGAGCTGTTTTTT. It specifies CASSPLARRNTGELFF. The variable domain in full, completed from reference TRBV7-3 and TRBJ2-2, reads GAGVSQTPSNKVTEKGKYVELRCDPISGHTALYWYRQSLGQGPEFLIYFQGTGAADDSGLPNDRFFAVRPEGSVSTLKIQRTERGDSAVYLCASSPLARRNTGELFFGEGSRLTVL.

This clonotype has more than one count but fewer than ten. The rearrangement joins TRBV11-2 to TRBJ2-5; 7 bases line up with TRBD1. CDR3 length equals 19 residues. With V trimmed by 1 base and J by 5 bases, 19 bases remained unmatched. Germline V gives CDR1 SGHAT, CDR2 FQNNGV. CDR3 nucleotide sequence: TGTGCCAGCAGCTTAGGCCCCACTTTCAGACAGGGCAAGAGGGAGACCCAGTACTTC. This translates into CASSLGPTFRQGKRETQYF.

V and J are TRBV10-3 and TRBJ1-2; TRBD1 is a possible D gene (6 bases). The germline CDR1 and CDR2 sequences are ENHRY and SYGVKD. V was trimmed by 4 bases and J by 8 bases, leaving 14 bases between them. CDR3 length equals 13 residues. The CDR3 DNA follows: TGTGCCATCAGTGCGCAGGGGTCGGGCGGCTACACCTTC. As protein: CAISAQGSGGYTF.

This chain uses TRBV4-1 with TRBJ2-1, with 10 bases that match TRBD1. CDR1 is MGHRA, CDR2 YSYEKL, per germline. J lost 9 bases, V lost 4 bases, and 12 bases had no gene match. CDR3 length equals 16 residues. The CDR3 is CASSRGTGASRGEQFF. In DNA, the CDR3 is TGCGCCAGCAGCCGGGGGACAGGGGCCAGCAGGGGTGAGCAGTTCTTC.

The V and J genes are TRBV20-1 and TRBJ2-4; tentatively, D is TRBD2 (6 bases). CDR3 size: 15 residues. V lost 1 base and J 1 base, leaving 11 bases between the germline ends. Germline assignment: CDR1 DFQATT and CDR2 SNEGSKA (reference sequence). CDR3: CSARGPGTAKNIQYF. In DNA, the CDR3 is TGCAGTGCTAGAGGTCCAGGGACTGCCAAAAACATTCAGTACTTC.